Described below is a single T cell receptor beta chain sequence and its context. Its antigen remains unknown. This specimen comes from a study of OX40 agonist ivuxolimab in advanced cancers. Study as a whole: Participants averaged 60 years of age (range roughly 23 to 90) and were around 85% male. Findings and limits, study-wide: People who partly responded at 0.1-3.0 mg/kg had some of the least clonal expansion seen. There was clonal expansion of CD4+ and CD8+ blood T cells by week 6 at 0.1 to 3.0 mg/kg. CD8+ T cells (on average) carried more expanded clones than CD4+ T cells.

Assay: immunoSEQ multiplex PCR; the TCRdb copy retains only in-frame clones and omits some. The table has approximately 64,000 clones, approximately 86% seen once. V dropped 6 bases and J dropped 0 bases, with 9 bases sitting between them. The V gene's germline CDR1 is MDHEN and CDR2 SYDVKM. This CDR3 region has 13 residues. This specimen consisted of CD4+ or CD8+ T cells sorted from blood, obtained in a trial of the OX40 agonist ivuxolimab. This rearrangement joins TRBV28 to TRBJ2-7, with a tentative D call TRBD2 (6 bases). The clonotype was recovered from an adult with an advanced solid tumor such as melanoma, head and neck, liver or kidney cancer. Here the CDR3 DNA reads TGTGCCAGCAGGGGGCGGGACTCCTACGAGCAGTACTTC. Amino acids: CASRGRDSYEQYF.